What follows are 15 T cell receptor beta chains derived from one specimen sequenced in a study of shared clonotypes between healthy human individuals. Assay used: immunoSEQ multiplex PCR; TCRdb lists only in-frame clones, some missing. There are a few hundred thousand clones in the sample; around 86% occur only once, and 15% to 20% lies in the top ten. Sequenced input: memory CD8+ T cells sorted from blood. This sample's subset: CD45RO+ cells pooled with CCR7-negative TemRA cells. These TCRs come from a man between 18 and 29 years old in good health.

The chain uses TRBV11-2 and TRBJ1-1; weak D call: TRBD1 (5 bases). The CDR3 is made up of 13 amino acids. V was cut by 2 bases and J by 13 bases, with 17 bases left in between. Germline V CDR1 and CDR2: SGHAT, FQNNGV. The CDR3 reads CASSLTAFPQGFF. The CDR3 coding sequence is TGTGCCAGCAGCTTAACGGCCTTTCCTCAGGGTTTCTTT.

The chain is built from TRBV13 and TRBJ1-1; D ambiguous. This CDR3 is built from 13 residues. Germline V lookup: CDR1 PRHDT, CDR2 FYEKMQ (reference sequence). With 3 bases removed from V and 8 bases from J, the gap between germline ends came to 13 bases. The CDR3 sequence: CASSFSGSLEAFF. CDR3 coding DNA: TGTGCCAGCAGCTTTTCAGGTTCATTGGAAGCTTTCTTT.

The rearrangement uses TRBV5-1 and TRBJ1-1; no clear D. The CDR3 sequence is 12 residues long. Trimming cost V 0 bases and J 5 bases, with 5 bases left between them. CDR1 and CDR2 (germline): SGHRS, YFSETQ. CDR3 in amino acids: CASSLVGTEAFF. Written as DNA, the CDR3 is TGCGCCAGCAGCTTGGTTGGGACTGAAGCTTTCTTT.

The chain has TRBV7-9 and TRBJ1-2, with a tentative D call TRBD1 (6 bases). CDR3 size: 18 residues. Trimming took off 3 bases at V and 4 bases at J, with 24 bases between the two ends. Per the germline V gene, CDR1 is SEHNR and CDR2 is FQNEAQ (reference sequence). DNA of the CDR3: TGTGCCAGCAGCTTTGCGAGAGGCAGGGGAGACCCCCTCTATGGCTACACCTTC. This gives the protein CASSFARGRGDPLYGYTF.

On this clone itself: Other DNA sequences in this sample translate to the same CDR3. The chain recombines TRBV27 with TRBJ1-5; D remains unclear. The CDR3 length is 14 residues. V lost 3 bases and J 0 bases, leaving 6 bases between the germline ends. Germline CDR1 MNHEY, CDR2 SMNVEV (reference sequence). The CDR3 sequence: CASSLGGSNQPQHF. CDR3 coding DNA: TGTGCCAGCAGTTTGGGAGGTAGCAATCAGCCCCAGCATTTT.

The sample holds one count of this clone. The CDR3 coding sequence is TGTGCCAGCAGTGAATGGGGACTAGCGGGAGATGAGCAGTTCTTC. It is translated as CASSEWGLAGDEQFF. The rearrangement uses TRBV25-1 and TRBJ2-1; 14 bases line up with TRBD2. V lost 1 base to trimming and J lost 8 bases; unmatched junction nucleotides: 1. Germline values: CDR1 MGHDK, CDR2 SYGVNS. This CDR3 comprises 15 residues.

The chain is built from TRBV13 and TRBJ2-7; D could derive from TRBD1 or TRBD2 (5 bases each). The CDR3 consists of 13 residues. The germline V gene has CDR1 PRHDT and CDR2 FYEKMQ (reference sequence). V was trimmed by 2 bases and J by 5 bases, leaving 10 bases between them. The CDR3 DNA sequence: TGTGCCAGCAGCTTAATGGGGGACCACGAGCAGTACTTC. This sequence encodes CASSLMGDHEQYF. The full variable domain, with the rest looked up from reference TRBV13 and TRBJ2-7, is AAGVIQSPRHLIKEKRETATLKCYPIPRHDTVYWYQQGPGQDPQFLISFYEKMQSDKGSIPDRFSAQQFSDYHSELNMSSLELGDSALYFCASSLMGDHEQYFGPGTRLTVT.

V and J are TRBV4-3 and TRBJ2-7; tentatively, D is TRBD2 (5 bases). The ends were cut back, 8 bases at V and 3 bases at J, with 20 bases in the middle. The CDR3 totals 15 residues. Germline V lookup: CDR1 LGHNA, CDR2 YSLEER. This CDR3 is CASRKDSSVYYEQYF. The CDR3 DNA sequence: TGCGCCAGCCGAAAGGACTCTTCAGTTTACTACGAGCAGTACTTC.

The genes are TRBV7-8 and TRBJ2-7; D is unclear. The germline gives CDR1 SGHVS, CDR2 FQNEAQ. V dropped 5 bases and J dropped 0 bases, with 8 bases sitting between them. This CDR3 is built from 13 residues. The CDR3 region has the DNA TGTGCCAGCAGCCCCATAGTCTCCTACGAGCAGTACTTC. Its protein product is CASSPIVSYEQYF.

The chain has TRBV5-6 and TRBJ1-6; TRBD1 might be the D (6 bases). CDR1 is SGHDT, CDR2 YYEEEE, per germline. This CDR3 has 14 residues. Trimming took 4 bases from V and 9 from J, leaving 14 bases between them. CDR3 nucleotide sequence: TGTGCCAGCAGCCTTGGGGGGGCCGGTTCACCCCTCCACTTT. It translates to CASSLGGAGSPLHF.

The chain carries TRBV15 and TRBJ2-5; D is possibly TRBD2 (6 bases). Germline CDR1 is LNHNV and CDR2 is YYDKDF (reference sequence). The CDR3 length is 18 residues. The V end lost 0 bases, the J end lost 5 bases, and 22 bases lay between the germline ends. The CDR3 sequence is CATSRDRPPFWGRETQYF. CDR3 DNA: TGTGCCACCAGCAGAGATAGACCGCCGTTCTGGGGGAGGGAGACCCAGTACTTC.

This chain uses TRBV7-8 with TRBJ2-7, with D perhaps matching TRBD1 or TRBD2 (5 bases each). The CDR3 totals 15 residues. Between the trimmed V and J ends, which lost 1 base and 2 bases, there was a span of 12 bases. Germline V lookup: CDR1 SGHVS, CDR2 FQNEAQ. For the CDR3, the DNA is TGTGCCAGCAGCTTAGGCCGGGACCCAACCTACGAGCAGTACTTC. Translation: CASSLGRDPTYEQYF.

This chain links TRBV28 with TRBJ1-1; 8 bases are a match to TRBD1. This CDR3 comprises 14 residues. J lost 4 bases, V lost 6 bases, and 7 bases had no gene match. Germline V CDR1 and CDR2: MDHEN, SYDVKM. CDR3 nucleotide sequence: TGTGCCAGCAGACCCGGACAGGGTGGCACTGAAGCTTTCTTT. This translates into CASRPGQGGTEAFF.

The chain recombines TRBV4-1 with TRBJ1-2; no reliable D call. The V end was cut by 0 bases, the J end by 4 bases, with 9 bases between. CDR1 and CDR2 (germline): MGHRA, YSYEKL. The CDR3 spans 14 residues. CDR3 region: CASSQESNRYGYTF. The CDR3 bases are TGCGCCAGCAGCCAAGAATCCAACCGCTATGGCTACACCTTC.

Worth noting for this clone: This clone may be a read error of a much larger clone one base away. The same CDR3 can be traced to other DNA sequences in this sample. The chain joins TRBV10-1 to TRBJ2-7; no clear D. CDR1 and CDR2 (germline): WNHNN, SYGVQD (reference sequence). Trimming stripped 3 bases from V and 5 bases from J, with 5 bases between. The CDR3 runs to 11 residues. CDR3 loop: CASSDGDEQYF. DNA of the CDR3: TGCGCCAGCAGTGATGGGGACGAGCAGTACTTC.